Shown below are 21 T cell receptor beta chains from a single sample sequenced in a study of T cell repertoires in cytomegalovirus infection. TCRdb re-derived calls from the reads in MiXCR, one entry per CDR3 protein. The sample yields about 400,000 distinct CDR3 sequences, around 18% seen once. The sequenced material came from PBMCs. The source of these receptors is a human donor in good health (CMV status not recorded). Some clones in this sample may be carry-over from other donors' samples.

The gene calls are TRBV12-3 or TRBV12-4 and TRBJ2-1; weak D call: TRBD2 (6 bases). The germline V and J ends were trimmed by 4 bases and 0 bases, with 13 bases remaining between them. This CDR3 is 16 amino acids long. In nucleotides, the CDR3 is TGTGCCAGCAGTTCGGGACTCAGGAGCTCCTACAATGAGCAGTTCTTC. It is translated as CASSSGLRSSYNEQFF.

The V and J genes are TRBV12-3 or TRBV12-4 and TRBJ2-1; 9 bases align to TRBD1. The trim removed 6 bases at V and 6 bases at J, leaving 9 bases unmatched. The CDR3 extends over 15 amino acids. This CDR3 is CASRLQGARPNEQFF. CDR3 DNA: TGTGCCAGCAGATTACAGGGGGCGCGACCCAATGAGCAGTTCTTC.

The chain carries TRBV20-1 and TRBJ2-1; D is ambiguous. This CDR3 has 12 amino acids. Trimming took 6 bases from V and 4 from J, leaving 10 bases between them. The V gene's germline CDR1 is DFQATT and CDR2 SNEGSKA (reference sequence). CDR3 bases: TGCAGTGCCACAAGCGATTACAATGAGCAGTTCTTC. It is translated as CSATSDYNEQFF.

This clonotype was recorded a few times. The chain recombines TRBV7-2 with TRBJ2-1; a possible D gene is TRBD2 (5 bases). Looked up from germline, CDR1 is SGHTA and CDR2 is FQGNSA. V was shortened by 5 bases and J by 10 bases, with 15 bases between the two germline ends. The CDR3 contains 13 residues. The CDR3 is CASSPSGWEEQFF. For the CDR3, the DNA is TGTGCCAGCAGCCCATCCGGGTGGGAGGAGCAGTTCTTC. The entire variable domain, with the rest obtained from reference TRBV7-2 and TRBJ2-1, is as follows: GAGVSQSPSNKVTEKGKDVELRCDPISGHTALYWYRQSLGQGLEFLIYFQGNSAPDKSGLPSDRFSAERTGGSVSTLTIQRTQQEDSAVYLCASSPSGWEEQFFGPGTRLTVL.

Written as DNA, the CDR3 is TGTGCCAGCTCTCGACAGCCCTCCTACGAGCAGTACTTC. This translates into CASSRQPSYEQYF. V gene TRBV18 combines with J gene TRBJ2-7; possibly TRBD1 for D (5 bases). The CDR3 totals 13 residues. Germline CDR1 reads KGHSH; CDR2 reads LQKENI. Trimming shortened V by 6 bases and J by 0 bases, and 9 bases separated the two germline ends. Complete variable domain (other parts from reference TRBV18 and TRBJ2-7): NAGVMQNPRHLVRRRGQEARLRCSPMKGHSHVYWYRQLPEEGLKFMVYLQKENIIDESGMPKERFSAEFPKEGPSILRIQQVVRGDSAAYFCASSRQPSYEQYFGPGTRLTVT.

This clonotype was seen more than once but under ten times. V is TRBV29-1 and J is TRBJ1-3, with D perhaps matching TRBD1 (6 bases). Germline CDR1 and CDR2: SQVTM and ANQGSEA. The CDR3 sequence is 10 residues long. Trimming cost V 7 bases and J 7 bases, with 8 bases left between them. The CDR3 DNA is TGCAGCGCCCAGGGGAACACCATATATTTT. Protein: CSAQGNTIYF.

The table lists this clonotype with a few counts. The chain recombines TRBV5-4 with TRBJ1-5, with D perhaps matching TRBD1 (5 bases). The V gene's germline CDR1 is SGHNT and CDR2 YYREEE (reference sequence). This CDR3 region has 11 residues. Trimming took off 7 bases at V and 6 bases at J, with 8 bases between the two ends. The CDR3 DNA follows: TGTGCCAGCCCAGGGTGTCAGCCCCAGCATTTT. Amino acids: CASPGCQPQHF.

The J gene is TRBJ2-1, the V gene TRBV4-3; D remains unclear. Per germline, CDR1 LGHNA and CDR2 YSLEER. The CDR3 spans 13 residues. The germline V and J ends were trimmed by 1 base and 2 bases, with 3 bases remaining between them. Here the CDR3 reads CASSQVTYNEQFF. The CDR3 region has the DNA TGCGCCAGCAGCCAAGTCACCTACAATGAGCAGTTCTTC.

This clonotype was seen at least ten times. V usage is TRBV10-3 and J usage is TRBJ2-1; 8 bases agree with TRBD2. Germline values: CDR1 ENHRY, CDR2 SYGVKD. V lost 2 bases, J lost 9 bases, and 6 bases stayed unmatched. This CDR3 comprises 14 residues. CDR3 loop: CAISEPGTSLEQFF. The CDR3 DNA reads TGTGCCATCAGTGAGCCCGGGACTAGTCTTGAGCAGTTCTTC.

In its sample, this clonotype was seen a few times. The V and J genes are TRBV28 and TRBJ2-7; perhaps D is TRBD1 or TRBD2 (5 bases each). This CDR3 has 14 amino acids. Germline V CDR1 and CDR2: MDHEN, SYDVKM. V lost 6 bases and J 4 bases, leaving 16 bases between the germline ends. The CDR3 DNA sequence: TGTGCCAGCAGCCACCACGGGGCGAGATACGAGCAGTACTTC. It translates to CASSHHGARYEQYF.

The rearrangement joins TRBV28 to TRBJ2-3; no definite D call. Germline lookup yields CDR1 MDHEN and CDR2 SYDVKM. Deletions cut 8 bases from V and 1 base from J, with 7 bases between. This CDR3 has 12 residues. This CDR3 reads CASAEGTDTQYF. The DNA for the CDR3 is TGTGCCAGCGCTGAAGGCACAGATACGCAGTATTTT.

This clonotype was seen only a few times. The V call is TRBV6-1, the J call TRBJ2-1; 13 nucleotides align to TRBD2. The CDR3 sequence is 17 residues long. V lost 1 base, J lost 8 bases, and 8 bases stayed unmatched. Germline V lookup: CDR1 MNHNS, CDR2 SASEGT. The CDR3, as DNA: TGTGCCAGCAGTGAAGTACCGGGACTAGCGGGATCGGATGAGCAGTTCTTC. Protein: CASSEVPGLAGSDEQFF.

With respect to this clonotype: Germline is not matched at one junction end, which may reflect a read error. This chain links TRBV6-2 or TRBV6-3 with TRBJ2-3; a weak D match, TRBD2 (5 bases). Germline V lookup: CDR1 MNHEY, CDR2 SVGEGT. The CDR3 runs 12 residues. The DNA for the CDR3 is TGTGCCGGCAGTTACGCGGGAGATACGCAGTATTTT. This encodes CAGSYAGDTQYF.

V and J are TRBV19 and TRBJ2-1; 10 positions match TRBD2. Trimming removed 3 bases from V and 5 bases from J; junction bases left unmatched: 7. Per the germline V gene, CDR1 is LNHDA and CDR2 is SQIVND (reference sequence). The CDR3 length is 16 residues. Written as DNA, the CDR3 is TGTGCCAGTAGTATGCTAGCGGGAGTGAGGCACAATGAGCAGTTCTTC. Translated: CASSMLAGVRHNEQFF.

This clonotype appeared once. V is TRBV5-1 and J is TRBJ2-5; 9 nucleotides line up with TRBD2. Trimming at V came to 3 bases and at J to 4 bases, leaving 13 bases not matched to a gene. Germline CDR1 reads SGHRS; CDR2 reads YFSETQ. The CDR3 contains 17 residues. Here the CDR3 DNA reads TGCGCCAGCAGCTCGCCCCCACTAGCGGGCGTTGGAGAGACCCAGTACTTC. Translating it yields CASSSPPLAGVGETQYF. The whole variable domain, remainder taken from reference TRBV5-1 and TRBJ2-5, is KAGVTQTPRYLIKTRGQQVTLSCSPISGHRSVSWYQQTPGQGLQFLFEYFSETQRNKGNFPGRFSGRQFSNSRSEMNVSTLELGDSALYLCASSSPPLAGVGETQYFGPGTRLLVL.

The DNA of the CDR3 is TGTGCCAGCAGTTTAAGGGACAGGTCTGCGCTCCAGCATTTT. Amino acids: CASSLRDRSALQHF. This chain connects TRBV12-3 or TRBV12-4 to TRBJ1-5, with 8 bases matching TRBD1. Unmatched junction bases numbered 9, after V lost 2 bases and J lost 12 bases. The CDR3 is 14 residues long.

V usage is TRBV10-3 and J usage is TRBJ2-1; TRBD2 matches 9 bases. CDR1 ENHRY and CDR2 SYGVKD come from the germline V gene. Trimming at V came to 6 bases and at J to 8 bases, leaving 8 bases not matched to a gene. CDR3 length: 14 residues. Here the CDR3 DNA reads TGTGCCATCAGGAAGACTAGCGGAGTGGATGAGCAGTTCTTC. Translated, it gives CAIRKTSGVDEQFF.

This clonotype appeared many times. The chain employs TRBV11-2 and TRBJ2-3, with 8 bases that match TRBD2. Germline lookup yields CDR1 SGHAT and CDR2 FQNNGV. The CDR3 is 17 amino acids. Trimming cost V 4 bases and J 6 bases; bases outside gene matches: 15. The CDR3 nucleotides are TGTGCCAGCAGCTCACCTCTAGTAGCGGGACCCGGGGATACGCAGTATTTT. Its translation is CASSSPLVAGPGDTQYF.

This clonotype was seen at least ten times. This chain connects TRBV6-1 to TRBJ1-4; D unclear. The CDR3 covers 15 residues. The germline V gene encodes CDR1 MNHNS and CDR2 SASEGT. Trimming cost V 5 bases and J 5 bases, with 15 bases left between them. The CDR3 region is CASSRGRLENEKLFF. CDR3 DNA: TGTGCCAGCAGTAGAGGACGGCTTGAGAATGAAAAACTGTTTTTT.

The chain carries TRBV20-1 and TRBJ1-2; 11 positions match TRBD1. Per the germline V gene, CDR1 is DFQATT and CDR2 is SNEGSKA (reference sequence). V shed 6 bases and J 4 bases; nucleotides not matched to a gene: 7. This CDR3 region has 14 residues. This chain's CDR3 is CSAGRTGGPYGYTF. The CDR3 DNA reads TGCAGTGCGGGACGGACAGGGGGCCCCTATGGCTACACCTTC.

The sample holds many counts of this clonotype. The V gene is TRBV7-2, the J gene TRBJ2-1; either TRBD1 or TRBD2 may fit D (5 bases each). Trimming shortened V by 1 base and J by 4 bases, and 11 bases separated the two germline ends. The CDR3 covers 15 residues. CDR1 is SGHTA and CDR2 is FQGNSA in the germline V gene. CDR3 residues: CASSLEGSPYNEQFF. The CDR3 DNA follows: TGTGCCAGCAGCTTAGAGGGGAGCCCTTACAATGAGCAGTTCTTC.